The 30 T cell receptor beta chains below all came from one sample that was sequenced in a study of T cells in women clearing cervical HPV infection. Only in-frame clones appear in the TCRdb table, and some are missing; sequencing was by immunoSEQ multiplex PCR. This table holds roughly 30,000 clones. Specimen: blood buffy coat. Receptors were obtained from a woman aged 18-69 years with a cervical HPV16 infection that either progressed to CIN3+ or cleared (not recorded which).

This CDR3 is CASSLLSGLLSYEQYF. The CDR3 DNA, read in part, is TGTGCCAGCAGTCTCCTCTCGGGACTCTTATCCTACGAG. The chain combines TRBV6-2 or TRBV6-3 with TRBJ2-7, with TRBD2 as a possible D gene (6 bases). The read ends 3 residues shy of where the CDR3 ends; the end is completed using the germline J gene. The germline V gene has CDR1 MNHEY and CDR2 SVGEGT. Between the trimmed V and J ends, which lost 5 bases and 1 base, there was a span of 18 bases. The CDR3 covers 16 residues.

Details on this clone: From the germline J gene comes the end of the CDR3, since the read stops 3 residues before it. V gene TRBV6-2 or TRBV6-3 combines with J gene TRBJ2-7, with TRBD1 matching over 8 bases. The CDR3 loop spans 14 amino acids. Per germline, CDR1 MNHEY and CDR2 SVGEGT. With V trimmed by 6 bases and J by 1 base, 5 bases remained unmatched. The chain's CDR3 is CASRLWTGSYEQYF. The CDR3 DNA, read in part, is TGTGCCAGCAGATTGTGGACAGGGTCCTACGAG.

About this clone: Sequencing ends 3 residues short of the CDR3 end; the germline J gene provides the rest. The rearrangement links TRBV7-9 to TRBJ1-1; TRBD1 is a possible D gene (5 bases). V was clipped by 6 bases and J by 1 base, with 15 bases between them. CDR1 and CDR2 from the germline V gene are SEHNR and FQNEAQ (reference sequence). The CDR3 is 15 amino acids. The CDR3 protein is CASRQFYQGNTEAFF. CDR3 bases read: TGTGCCAGCAGACAATTTTACCAGGGGAACACTGAA.

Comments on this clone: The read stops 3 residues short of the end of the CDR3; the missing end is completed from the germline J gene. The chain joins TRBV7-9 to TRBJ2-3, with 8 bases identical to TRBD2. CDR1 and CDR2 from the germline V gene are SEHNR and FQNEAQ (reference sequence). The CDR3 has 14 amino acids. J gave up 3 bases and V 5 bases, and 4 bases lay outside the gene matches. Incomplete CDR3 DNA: TGTGCCAGCAGCAACCGGGAGGGGACAGATACG. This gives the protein CASSNREGTDT. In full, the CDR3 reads CASSNREGTDTQYF.

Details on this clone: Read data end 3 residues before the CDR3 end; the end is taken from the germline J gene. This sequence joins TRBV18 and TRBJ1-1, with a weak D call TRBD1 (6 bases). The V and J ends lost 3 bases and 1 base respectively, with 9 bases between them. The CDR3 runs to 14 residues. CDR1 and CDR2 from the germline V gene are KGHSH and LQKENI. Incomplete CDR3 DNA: TGTGCCAGCTCACCCAGACAGGAGAACACTGAA. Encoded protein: CASSPRQENTE. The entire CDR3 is CASSPRQENTEAFF.

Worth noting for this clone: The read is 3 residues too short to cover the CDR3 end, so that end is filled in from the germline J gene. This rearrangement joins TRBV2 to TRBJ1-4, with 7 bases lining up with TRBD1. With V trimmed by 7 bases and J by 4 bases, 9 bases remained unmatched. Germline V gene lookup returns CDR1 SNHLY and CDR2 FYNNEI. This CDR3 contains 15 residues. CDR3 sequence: CASTKGTAFNEKLFF. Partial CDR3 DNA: TGTGCCAGCACGAAAGGGACAGCCTTTAATGAAAAA.

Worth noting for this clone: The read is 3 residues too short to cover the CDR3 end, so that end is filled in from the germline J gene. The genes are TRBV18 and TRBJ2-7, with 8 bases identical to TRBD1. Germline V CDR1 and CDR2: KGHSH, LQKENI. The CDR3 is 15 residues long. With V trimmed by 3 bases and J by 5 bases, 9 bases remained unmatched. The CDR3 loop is CASSPQGAITHEQYF. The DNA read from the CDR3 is TGTGCCAGCTCACCGCAGGGGGCGATTACCCACGAG.

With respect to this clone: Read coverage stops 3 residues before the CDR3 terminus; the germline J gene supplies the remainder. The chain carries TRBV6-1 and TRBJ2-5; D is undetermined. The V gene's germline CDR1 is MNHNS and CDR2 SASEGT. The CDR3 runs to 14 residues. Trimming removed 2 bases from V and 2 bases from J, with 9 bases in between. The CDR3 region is CASSEMAVQETQYF. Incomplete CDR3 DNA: TGTGCCAGCAGTGAAATGGCAGTACAAGAGACC.

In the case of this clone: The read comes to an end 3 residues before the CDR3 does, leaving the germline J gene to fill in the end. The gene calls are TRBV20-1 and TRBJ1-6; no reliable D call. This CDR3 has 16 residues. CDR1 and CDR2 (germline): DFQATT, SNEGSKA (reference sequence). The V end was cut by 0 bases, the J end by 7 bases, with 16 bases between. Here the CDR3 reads CSARDGQPGRNSPLHF. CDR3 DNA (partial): TGCAGTGCTAGAGATGGGCAGCCCGGCCGCAATTCACCC.

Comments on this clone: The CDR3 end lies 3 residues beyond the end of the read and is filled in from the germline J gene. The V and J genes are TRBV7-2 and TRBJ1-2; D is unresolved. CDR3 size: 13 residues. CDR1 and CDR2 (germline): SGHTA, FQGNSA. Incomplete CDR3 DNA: TGTGCCAGCAGCTCTGGTAGCGGAGGGGGC. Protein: CASSSGSGGG. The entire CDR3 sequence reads CASSSGSGGGYTF.

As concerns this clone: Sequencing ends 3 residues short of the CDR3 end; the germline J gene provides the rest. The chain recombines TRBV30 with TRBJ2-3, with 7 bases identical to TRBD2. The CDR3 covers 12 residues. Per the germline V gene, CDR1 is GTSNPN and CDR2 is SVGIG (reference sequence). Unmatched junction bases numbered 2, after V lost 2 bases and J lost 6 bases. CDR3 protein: CAWSPGGDTQYF. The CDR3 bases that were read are TGTGCCTGGAGTCCCGGGGGGGATACG.

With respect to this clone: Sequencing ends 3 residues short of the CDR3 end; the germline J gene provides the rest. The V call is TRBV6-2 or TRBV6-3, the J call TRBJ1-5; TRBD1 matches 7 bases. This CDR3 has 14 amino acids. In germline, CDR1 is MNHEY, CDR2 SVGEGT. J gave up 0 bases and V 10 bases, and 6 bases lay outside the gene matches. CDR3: CATEDRYSNQPQHF. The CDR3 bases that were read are TGTGCCACTGAGGACAGGTATAGCAATCAGCCC.

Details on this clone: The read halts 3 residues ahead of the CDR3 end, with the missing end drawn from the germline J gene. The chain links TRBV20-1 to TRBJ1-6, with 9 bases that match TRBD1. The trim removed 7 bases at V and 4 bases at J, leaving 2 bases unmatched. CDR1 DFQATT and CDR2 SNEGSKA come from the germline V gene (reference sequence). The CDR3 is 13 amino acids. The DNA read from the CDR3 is TGCAGTGGACAGGGGGGGTATAATTCACCC. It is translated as CSGQGGYNSP. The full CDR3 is CSGQGGYNSPLHF.

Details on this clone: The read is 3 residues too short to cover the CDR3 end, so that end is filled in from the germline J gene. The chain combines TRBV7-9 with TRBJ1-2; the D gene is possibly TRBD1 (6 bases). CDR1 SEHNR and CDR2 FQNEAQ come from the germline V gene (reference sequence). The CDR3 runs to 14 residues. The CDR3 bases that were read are TGTGCCAGCAGTCGACGGACAGATTCGTTAGGC. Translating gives CASSRRTDSLG. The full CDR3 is CASSRRTDSLGYTF.

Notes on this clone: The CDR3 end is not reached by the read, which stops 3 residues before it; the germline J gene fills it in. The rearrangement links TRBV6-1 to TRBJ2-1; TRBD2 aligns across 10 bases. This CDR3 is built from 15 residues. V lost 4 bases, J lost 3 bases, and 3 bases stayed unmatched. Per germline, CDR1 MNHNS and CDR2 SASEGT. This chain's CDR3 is CASSGTSGNYNEQFF. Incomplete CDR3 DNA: TGTGCCAGCAGTGGGACTAGCGGAAACTACAATGAG.

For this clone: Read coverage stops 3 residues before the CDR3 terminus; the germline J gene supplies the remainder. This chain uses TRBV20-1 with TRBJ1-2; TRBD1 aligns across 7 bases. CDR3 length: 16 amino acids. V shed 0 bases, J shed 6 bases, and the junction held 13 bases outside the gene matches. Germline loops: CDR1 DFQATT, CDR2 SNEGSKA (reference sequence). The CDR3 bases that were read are TGCAGTGCTAGAGATTATCTTGAGGGGGCGCAGGATGGC. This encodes CSARDYLEGAQDG. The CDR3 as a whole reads CSARDYLEGAQDGYTF.

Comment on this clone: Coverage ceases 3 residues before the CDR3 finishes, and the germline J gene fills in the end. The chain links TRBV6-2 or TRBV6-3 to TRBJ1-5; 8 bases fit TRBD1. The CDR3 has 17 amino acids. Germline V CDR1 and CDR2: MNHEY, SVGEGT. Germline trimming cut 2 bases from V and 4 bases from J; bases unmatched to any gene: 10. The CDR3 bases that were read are TGTGCCAGCAGTTACACCTACCATACAGGGGGTAATCAGCCC. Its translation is CASSYTYHTGGNQP. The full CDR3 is CASSYTYHTGGNQPQHF.

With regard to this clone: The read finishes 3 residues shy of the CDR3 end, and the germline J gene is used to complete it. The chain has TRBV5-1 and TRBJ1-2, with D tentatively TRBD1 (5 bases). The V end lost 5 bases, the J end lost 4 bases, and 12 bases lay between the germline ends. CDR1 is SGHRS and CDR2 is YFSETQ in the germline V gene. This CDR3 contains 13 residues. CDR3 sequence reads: CASSPTDGYGYTF. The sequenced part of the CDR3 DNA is TGCGCCAGCAGTCCGACAGATGGCTATGGC.

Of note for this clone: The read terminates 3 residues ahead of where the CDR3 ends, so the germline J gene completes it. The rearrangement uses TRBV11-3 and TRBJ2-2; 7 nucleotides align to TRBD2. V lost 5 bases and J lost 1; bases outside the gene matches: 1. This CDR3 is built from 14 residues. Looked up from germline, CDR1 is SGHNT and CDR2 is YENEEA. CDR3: CASSKRGNTGELFF. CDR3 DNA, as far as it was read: TGTGCCAGCAGCAAGCGGGGGAACACCGGGGAG. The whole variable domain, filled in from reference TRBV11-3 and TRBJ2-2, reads EAGVVQSPRYKIIEKKQPVAFWCNPISGHNTLYWYLQNLGQGPELLIRYENEEAVDDSQLPKDRFSAERLKGVDSTLKIQPAELGDSAVYLCASSKRGNTGELFFGEGSRLTVL.

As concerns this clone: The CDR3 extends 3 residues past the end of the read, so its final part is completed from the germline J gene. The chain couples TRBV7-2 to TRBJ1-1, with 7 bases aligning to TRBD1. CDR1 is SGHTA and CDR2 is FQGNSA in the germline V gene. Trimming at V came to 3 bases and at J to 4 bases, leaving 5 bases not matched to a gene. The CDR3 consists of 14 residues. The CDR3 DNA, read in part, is TGTGCCAGCAGCTTCTACAGGGGTACCACTGAA. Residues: CASSFYRGTTE. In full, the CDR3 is CASSFYRGTTEAFF.

Here the CDR3 reads CASSIDGQWGEKTQYF. The DNA read from the CDR3 is TGTGCCAGTAGTATAGATGGGCAGTGGGGGGAAAAGACC. The V and J genes are TRBV19 and TRBJ2-5; possibly TRBD2 for D (6 bases). The CDR3 end lies 3 residues beyond the end of the read and is filled in from the germline J gene. The germline gives CDR1 LNHDA, CDR2 SQIVND (reference sequence). Trimming stripped 0 bases from V and 6 bases from J, with 17 bases between. This CDR3 is built from 16 residues.

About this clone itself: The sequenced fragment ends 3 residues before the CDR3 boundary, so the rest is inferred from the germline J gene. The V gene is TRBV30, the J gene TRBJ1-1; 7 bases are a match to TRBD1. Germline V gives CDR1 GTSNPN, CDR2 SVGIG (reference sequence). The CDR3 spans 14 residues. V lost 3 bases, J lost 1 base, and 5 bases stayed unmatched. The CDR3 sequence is CAWRGGQANTEAFF. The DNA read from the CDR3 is TGTGCCTGGAGGGGAGGACAGGCGAACACTGAA.

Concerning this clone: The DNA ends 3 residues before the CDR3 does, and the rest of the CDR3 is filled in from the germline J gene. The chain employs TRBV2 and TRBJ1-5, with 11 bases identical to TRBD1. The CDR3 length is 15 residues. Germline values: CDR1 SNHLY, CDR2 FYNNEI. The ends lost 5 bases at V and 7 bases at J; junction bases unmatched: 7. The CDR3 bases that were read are TGTGCCAGCAGTCCCGGACAGGGGGCGCGGCAGCCC. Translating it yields CASSPGQGARQP. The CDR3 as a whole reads CASSPGQGARQPQHF.

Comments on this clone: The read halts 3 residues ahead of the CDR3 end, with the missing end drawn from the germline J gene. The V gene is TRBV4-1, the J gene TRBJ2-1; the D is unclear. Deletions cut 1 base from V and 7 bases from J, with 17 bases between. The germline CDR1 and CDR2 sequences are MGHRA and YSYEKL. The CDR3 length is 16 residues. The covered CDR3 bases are TGCGCCAGCAGCCAAGCCCTGGCGGAAGGTCAAAATGAG. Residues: CASSQALAEGQNE. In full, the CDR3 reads CASSQALAEGQNEQFF.

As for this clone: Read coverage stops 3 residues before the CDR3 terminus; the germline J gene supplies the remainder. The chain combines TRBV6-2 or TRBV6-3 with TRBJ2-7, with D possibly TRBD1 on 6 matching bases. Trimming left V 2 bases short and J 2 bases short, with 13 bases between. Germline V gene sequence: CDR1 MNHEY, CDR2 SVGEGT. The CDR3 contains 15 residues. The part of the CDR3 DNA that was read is TGTGCCAGCAGTTACCGCGGACAGTTAGCCTACGAG. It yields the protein CASSYRGQLAYE. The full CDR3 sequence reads CASSYRGQLAYEQYF.

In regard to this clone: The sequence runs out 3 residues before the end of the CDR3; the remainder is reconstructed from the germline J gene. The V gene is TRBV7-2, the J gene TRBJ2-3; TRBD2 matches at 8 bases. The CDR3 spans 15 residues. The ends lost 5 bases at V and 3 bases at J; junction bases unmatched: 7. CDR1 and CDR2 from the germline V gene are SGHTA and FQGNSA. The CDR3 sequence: CASSLVIAGTDTQYF. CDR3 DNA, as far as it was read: TGTGCCAGCAGCCTTGTAATAGCGGGGACAGATACG. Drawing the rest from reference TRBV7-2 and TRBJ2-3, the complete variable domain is GAGVSQSPSNKVTEKGKDVELRCDPISGHTALYWYRQSLGQGLEFLIYFQGNSAPDKSGLPSDRFSAERTGGSVSTLTIQRTQQEDSAVYLCASSLVIAGTDTQYFGPGTRLTVL.

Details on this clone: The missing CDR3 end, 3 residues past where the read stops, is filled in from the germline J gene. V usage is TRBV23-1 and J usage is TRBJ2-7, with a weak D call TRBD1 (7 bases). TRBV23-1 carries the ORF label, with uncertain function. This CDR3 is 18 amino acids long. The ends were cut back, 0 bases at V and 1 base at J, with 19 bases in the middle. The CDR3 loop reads CASSQSIPGRGVSYEQYF. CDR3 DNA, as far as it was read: TGCGCCAGCAGTCAATCGATCCCGGGCAGGGGGGTGTCCTACGAG.

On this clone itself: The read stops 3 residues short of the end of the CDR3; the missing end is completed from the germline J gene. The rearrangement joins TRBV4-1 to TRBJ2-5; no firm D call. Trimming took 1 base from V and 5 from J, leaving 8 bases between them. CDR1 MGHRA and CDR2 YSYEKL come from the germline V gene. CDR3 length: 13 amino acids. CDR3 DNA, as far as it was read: TGCGCCAGCAGCCAAGGTGTCCAGGAGACC. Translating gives CASSQGVQET. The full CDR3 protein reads CASSQGVQETQYF.

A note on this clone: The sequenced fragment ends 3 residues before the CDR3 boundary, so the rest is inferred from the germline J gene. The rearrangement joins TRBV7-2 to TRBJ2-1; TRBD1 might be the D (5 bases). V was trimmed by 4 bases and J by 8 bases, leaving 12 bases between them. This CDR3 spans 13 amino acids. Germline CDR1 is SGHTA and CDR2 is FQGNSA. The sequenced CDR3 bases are TGTGCCAGCAGCTCACGGGCCAGGGATGAG. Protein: CASSSRARDE. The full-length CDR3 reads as CASSSRARDEQFF.

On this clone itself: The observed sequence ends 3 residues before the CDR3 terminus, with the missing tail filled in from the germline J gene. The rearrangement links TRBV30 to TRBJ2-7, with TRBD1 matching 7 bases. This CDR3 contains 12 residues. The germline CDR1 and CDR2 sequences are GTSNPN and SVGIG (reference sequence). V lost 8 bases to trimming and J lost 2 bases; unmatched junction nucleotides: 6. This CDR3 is CAGNRGPYEQYF. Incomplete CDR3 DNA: TGTGCCGGAAACAGGGGACCCTACGAG.